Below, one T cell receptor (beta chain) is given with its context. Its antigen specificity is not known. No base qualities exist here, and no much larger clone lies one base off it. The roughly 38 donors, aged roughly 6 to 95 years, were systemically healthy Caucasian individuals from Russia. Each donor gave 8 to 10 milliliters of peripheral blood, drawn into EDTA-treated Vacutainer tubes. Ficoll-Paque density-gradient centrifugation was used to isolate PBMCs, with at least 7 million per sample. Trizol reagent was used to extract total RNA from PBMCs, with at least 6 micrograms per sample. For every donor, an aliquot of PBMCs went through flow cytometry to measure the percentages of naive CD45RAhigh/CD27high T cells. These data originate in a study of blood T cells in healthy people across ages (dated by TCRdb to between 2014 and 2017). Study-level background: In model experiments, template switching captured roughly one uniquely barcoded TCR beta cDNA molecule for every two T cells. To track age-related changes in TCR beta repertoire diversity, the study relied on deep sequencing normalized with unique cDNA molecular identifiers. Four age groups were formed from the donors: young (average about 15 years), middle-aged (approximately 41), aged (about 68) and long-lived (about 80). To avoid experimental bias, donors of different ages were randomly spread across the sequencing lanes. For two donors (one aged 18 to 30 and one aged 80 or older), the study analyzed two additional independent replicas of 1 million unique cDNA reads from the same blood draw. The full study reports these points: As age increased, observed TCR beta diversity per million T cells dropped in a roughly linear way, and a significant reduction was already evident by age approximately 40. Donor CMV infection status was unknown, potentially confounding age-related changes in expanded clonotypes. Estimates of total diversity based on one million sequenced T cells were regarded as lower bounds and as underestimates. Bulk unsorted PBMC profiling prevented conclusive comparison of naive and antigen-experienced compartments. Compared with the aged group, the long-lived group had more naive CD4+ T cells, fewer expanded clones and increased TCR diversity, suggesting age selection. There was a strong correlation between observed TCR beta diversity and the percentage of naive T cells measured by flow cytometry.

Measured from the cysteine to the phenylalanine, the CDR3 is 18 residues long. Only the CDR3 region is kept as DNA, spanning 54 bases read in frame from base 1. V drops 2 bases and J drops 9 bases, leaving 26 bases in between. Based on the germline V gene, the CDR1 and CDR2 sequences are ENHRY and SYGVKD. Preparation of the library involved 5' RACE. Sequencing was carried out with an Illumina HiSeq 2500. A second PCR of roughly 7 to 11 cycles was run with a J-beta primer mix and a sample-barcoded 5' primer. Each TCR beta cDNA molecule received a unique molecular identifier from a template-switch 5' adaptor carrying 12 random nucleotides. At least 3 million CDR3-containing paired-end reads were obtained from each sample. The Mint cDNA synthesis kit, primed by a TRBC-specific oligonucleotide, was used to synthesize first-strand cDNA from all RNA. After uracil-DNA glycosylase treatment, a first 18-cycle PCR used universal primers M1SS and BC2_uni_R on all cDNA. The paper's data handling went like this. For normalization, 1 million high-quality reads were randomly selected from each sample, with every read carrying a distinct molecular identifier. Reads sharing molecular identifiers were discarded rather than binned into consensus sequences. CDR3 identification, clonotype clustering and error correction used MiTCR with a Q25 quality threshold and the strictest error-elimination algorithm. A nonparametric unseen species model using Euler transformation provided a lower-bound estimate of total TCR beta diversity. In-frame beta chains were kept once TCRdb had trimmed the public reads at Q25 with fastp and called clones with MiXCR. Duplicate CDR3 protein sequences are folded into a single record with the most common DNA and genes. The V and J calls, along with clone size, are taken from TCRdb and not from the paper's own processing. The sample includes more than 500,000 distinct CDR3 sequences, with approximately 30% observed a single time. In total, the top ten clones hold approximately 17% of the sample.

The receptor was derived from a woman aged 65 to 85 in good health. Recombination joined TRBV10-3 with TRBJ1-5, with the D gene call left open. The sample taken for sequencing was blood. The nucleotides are TGTGCCATCAGTGAGGATCGCGGGGAAAATAATCGCCCTCGGCCCCAGCATTTT. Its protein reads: CAISEDRGENNRPRPQHF.